The 32 T cell receptor beta chains reported below all come from one sample, sequenced in a study of blood T cell repertoires in COVID-19. The table came from immunoSEQ multiplex PCR; TCRdb's copy has only in-frame clones and leaves some out. The repertoire holds roughly 140,000 clones, with 80% to 90% as singletons. The sequencing sample was made of peripheral blood. The receptor set was obtained from a woman aged 55-69 years with COVID-19, enrolled during active disease.

This sequence joins TRBV6-2 or TRBV6-3 and TRBJ2-7; tentatively, D is TRBD1 (6 bases). There are 16 residues in the CDR3. Germline V gene sequence: CDR1 MNHEY, CDR2 SVGEGT. V lost 0 bases to trimming and J lost 5 bases, with 17 bases between them. In DNA form, the CDR3 reads TGTGCCAGCAGTTACTCACGAGACAGGCCCTCTAACGAGCAGTACTTC. Its protein product is CASSYSRDRPSNEQYF.

The chain employs TRBV27 and TRBJ2-7; D not resolved. V lost 4 bases and J 2 bases, leaving 9 bases between the germline ends. CDR1 is MNHEY, CDR2 SMNVEV, per germline (reference sequence). The CDR3 runs 13 residues. This CDR3 reads CASSSPPAYEQYF. CDR3 DNA: TGTGCCAGCAGTTCCCCCCCCGCCTACGAGCAGTACTTC.

This chain joins TRBV12-5 and TRBJ2-5, with D maybe TRBD2 (7 bases). CDR1 LGHNT and CDR2 FRNRAP come from the germline V gene. The CDR3 is 17 amino acids. V lost 4 bases and J lost 2, with 20 bases in between. CDR3 in amino acids: CASGWGGPGGEQETQYF. In DNA, the CDR3 is TGTGCTAGTGGTTGGGGGGGCCCAGGAGGGGAACAAGAGACCCAGTACTTC.

The chain is built from TRBV5-4 and TRBJ2-2; 7 bases line up with TRBD1. The CDR3 runs 17 residues. Germline values: CDR1 SGHNT, CDR2 YYREEE (reference sequence). V was clipped by 4 bases and J by 5 bases; unmatched bases: 14. The DNA for the CDR3 is TGTGCCAGCAGCCCCTCACGTCGGACAGGCTCTACCGGGGAGCTGTTTTTT. This encodes CASSPSRRTGSTGELFF.

The V call is TRBV7-9, the J call TRBJ2-2; D unresolved. The CDR3 contains 14 residues. CDR1 SEHNR and CDR2 FQNEAQ come from the germline V gene (reference sequence). V shed 0 bases and J shed 7 bases, with 9 bases lying between them. The CDR3 nucleotides read TGTGCCAGCAGCTTAGCACAGTACGGCGGGGAGCTGTTTTTT. Its translation: CASSLAQYGGELFF.

The V call is TRBV15, the J call TRBJ2-7; TRBD1 might be the D (6 bases). The CDR3 contains 15 residues. V lost 1 base and J 5 bases, leaving 15 bases between the germline ends. Per germline, CDR1 LNHNV and CDR2 YYDKDF (reference sequence). CDR3 in DNA: TGTGCCACCAGCAGAGGGGCAGGGGTGGTTCACGAGCAGTACTTC. This sequence encodes CATSRGAGVVHEQYF.

This sequence joins TRBV7-2 and TRBJ1-3; tentative D call: TRBD1 (6 bases). V lost 6 bases, J lost 1 base, and 13 bases lay in between. Germline V gene data show CDR1 as SGHTA and CDR2 as FQGNSA. The CDR3 is made up of 15 amino acids. The CDR3 region is CASSFQGYSGNTIYF. The CDR3 DNA is TGTGCCAGCAGTTTCCAGGGGTATTCTGGAAACACCATATATTTT.

The chain employs TRBV5-6 and TRBJ1-3; no clear D gene. The CDR3 is 13 residues long. The germline CDR1 and CDR2 sequences are SGHDT and YYEEEE. V gave up 4 bases and J gave up 7 bases, with 12 bases separating them. CDR3 coding DNA: TGTGCCAGCAGCCCGAGGGCGGGGAACACCATATATTTT. This encodes CASSPRAGNTIYF.

This sequence joins TRBV30 and TRBJ1-6; tentatively, D is TRBD1 (6 bases). Germline V gene sequence: CDR1 GTSNPN, CDR2 SVGIG (reference sequence). The CDR3 contains 14 residues. Trimming cost V 5 bases and J 2 bases, with 10 bases left between them. The CDR3 is CAWDRFTYNSPLHF. The CDR3 nucleotides are TGTGCCTGGGACAGGTTTACCTATAATTCACCCCTCCACTTT.

The chain combines TRBV19 with TRBJ2-3; perhaps TRBD2 as D (6 bases). The germline V and J ends were trimmed by 5 bases and 2 bases, with 11 bases remaining between them. The CDR3 loop spans 14 amino acids. Per the germline V gene, CDR1 is LNHDA and CDR2 is SQIVND (reference sequence). The CDR3 region is CASSELADTDTQYF. CDR3 DNA: TGTGCCAGTAGTGAACTAGCTGACACAGATACGCAGTATTTT.

CDR3 sequence: CASSDGGITGELFF. CDR3 DNA: TGTGCCAGCAGTGATGGGGGGATCACCGGGGAGCTGTTTTTT. V is TRBV2 and J is TRBJ2-2; D may be TRBD2 (6 bases). The CDR3 totals 14 residues. Germline-derived CDR1 and CDR2 are SNHLY and FYNNEI. V shed 3 bases and J shed 4 bases, with 9 bases lying between them.

The chain has TRBV9 and TRBJ1-5; no firm D call. V dropped 0 bases and J dropped 3 bases, with 10 bases sitting between them. CDR3 length equals 15 residues. In germline, CDR1 is SGDLS, CDR2 YYNGEE. The CDR3 reads CASSVGGMVNQPQHF. CDR3 nucleotides: TGTGCCAGCAGCGTAGGAGGAATGGTCAATCAGCCCCAGCATTTT.

This clone was observed a few times. The rearrangement links TRBV12-3 or TRBV12-4 to TRBJ1-1, with 9 bases aligning to TRBD1. This CDR3 contains 11 residues. With 10 bases clipped from V and 6 bases from J, the junction kept 3 bases outside the gene matches. CDR3 region: CATRQGAEAFF. DNA for the CDR3: TGTGCCACGAGACAGGGGGCTGAAGCTTTCTTT.

This sequence joins TRBV19 and TRBJ2-7, with 9 positions matching TRBD1. The V gene's germline CDR1 is LNHDA and CDR2 SQIVND (reference sequence). V shed 7 bases and J 2 bases; nucleotides not matched to a gene: 12. This CDR3 contains 16 residues. The CDR3 DNA reads TGTGCCAGTATCCGGGACAGGGTTGTCCCGGCCTACGAGCAGTACTTC. Its protein is CASIRDRVVPAYEQYF.

The V gene is TRBV5-4, the J gene TRBJ2-7; the D gene is possibly TRBD1 (5 bases). The CDR3 is 16 residues long. V was pared by 4 bases and J by 4 bases, with 21 bases between. Germline V gene sequence: CDR1 SGHNT, CDR2 YYREEE (reference sequence). The CDR3 coding sequence is TGTGCCAGCAGCCGTGGGGCGGCTCTACTACTATACGAGCAGTACTTC. It encodes CASSRGAALLLYEQYF.

This clone has just a few counts. The V and J genes are TRBV19 and TRBJ1-5; weak D call: TRBD1 (6 bases). This CDR3 region has 13 residues. The germline gives CDR1 LNHDA, CDR2 SQIVND (reference sequence). V lost 5 bases, J lost 3 bases, and 8 bases lay in between. CDR3 region: CASSQGINQPQHF. The CDR3, as DNA: TGTGCCAGTAGTCAGGGGATCAATCAGCCCCAGCATTTT.

This chain connects TRBV29-1 to TRBJ2-7, with unresolved D. The germline gives CDR1 SQVTM, CDR2 ANQGSEA. The CDR3 consists of 12 residues. V was shortened by 6 bases and J by 5 bases, with 14 bases between the two germline ends. The CDR3 coding sequence is TGCAGCGTGATTGGTGCTGCGGACGAGCAGTACTTC. Protein sequence: CSVIGAADEQYF.

The chain has TRBV11-2 and TRBJ2-3, with D possibly matching TRBD2 (5 bases). The CDR3 has 14 residues. Trimming removed 5 bases from V and 2 bases from J, with 11 bases in between. Germline-derived CDR1 and CDR2 are SGHAT and FQNNGV. The CDR3 coding sequence is TGTGCCAGCAGCAGCGGCCTTCACACAGATACGCAGTATTTT. As protein: CASSSGLHTDTQYF.

The V and J genes are TRBV6-5 and TRBJ2-5; D gene unclear. Germline CDR1 reads MNHEY; CDR2 reads SVGAGI. With 0 bases removed from V and 1 base from J, the gap between germline ends came to 6 bases. The CDR3 spans 14 residues. This CDR3 is CASSYSRGQETQYF. CDR3 bases: TGTGCCAGCAGTTACTCGAGAGGCCAAGAGACCCAGTACTTC.

The rearrangement uses TRBV27 and TRBJ2-2; 7 bases are a match to TRBD1. Germline-derived CDR1 and CDR2 are MNHEY and SMNVEV (reference sequence). With V trimmed by 5 bases and J by 4 bases, 7 bases remained unmatched. The CDR3 sequence is 15 residues long. CDR3 in amino acids: CASSAEGATTGELFF. DNA for the CDR3: TGTGCCAGCAGTGCCGAGGGGGCGACCACCGGGGAGCTGTTTTTT.

V and J are TRBV5-1 and TRBJ2-5, with 11 bases lining up with TRBD2. CDR3 size: 16 residues. Trimming cost V 1 base and J 3 bases; bases outside gene matches: 5. Germline CDR1 SGHRS, CDR2 YFSETQ. The CDR3 DNA reads TGCGCCAGCAGCTTGCTAGCGGGGGGCAAAAAAGAGACCCAGTACTTC. Translating it yields CASSLLAGGKKETQYF.

The sample holds one count of this clone. V and J are TRBV7-8 and TRBJ1-6; 7 nucleotides line up with TRBD1. Germline CDR1 and CDR2: SGHVS and FQNEAQ. The CDR3 totals 19 residues. With V trimmed by 5 bases and J by 2 bases, 15 bases remained unmatched. The CDR3 region has the DNA TGTGCCAGCAGCACCCCAGGGGGAATTTTGAGAACCTATAATTCACCCCTCCACTTT. Encoded protein: CASSTPGGILRTYNSPLHF.

The chain's CDR3 is CASSVWGGGRNEQFF. The CDR3 DNA reads TGTGCCAGCAGCGTATGGGGCGGGGGGAGAAATGAGCAGTTCTTC. The chain employs TRBV9 and TRBJ2-1; 8 positions match TRBD2. The CDR3 is 15 residues long. CDR1 and CDR2 (germline): SGDLS, YYNGEE. With V trimmed by 1 base and J by 7 bases, 7 bases remained unmatched.

The chain has TRBV30 and TRBJ1-3; the D is unclear. Germline CDR1 and CDR2: GTSNPN and SVGIG (reference sequence). The CDR3 extends over 16 amino acids. Deletions cut 5 bases from V and 0 bases from J, with 17 bases between. CDR3 sequence reads: CAWDPGTELSGNTIYF. DNA of the CDR3: TGTGCCTGGGACCCCGGTACAGAACTCTCTGGAAACACCATATATTTT. Combining the CDR3 with reference TRBV30 and TRBJ1-3 gives the whole variable domain SQTIHQWPATLVQPVGSPLSLECTVEGTSNPNLYWYRQAAGRGLQLLFYSVGIGQISSEVPQNLSASRPQDRQFILSSKKLLLSDSGFYLCAWDPGTELSGNTIYFGEGSWLTVV.

J is TRBJ1-5 and V is TRBV5-1; TRBD1 matches at 8 bases. There are 18 residues in the CDR3. V shed 4 bases, J shed 2 bases, and the junction held 14 bases outside the gene matches. The germline gives CDR1 SGHRS, CDR2 YFSETQ. This CDR3 reads CASSPPLGQGSRNQPQHF. The CDR3 DNA follows: TGCGCCAGCAGCCCCCCCCTCGGACAGGGATCGCGCAATCAGCCCCAGCATTTT.

V gene TRBV5-4 combines with J gene TRBJ2-1, with 10 bases that match TRBD2. Trimming removed 4 bases from V and 8 bases from J; junction bases left unmatched: 12. Germline values: CDR1 SGHNT, CDR2 YYREEE (reference sequence). This CDR3 has 16 amino acids. CDR3 in amino acids: CASSLIKSGGAHEQFF. The CDR3 DNA follows: TGTGCCAGCAGCCTGATTAAGAGCGGGGGGGCCCATGAGCAGTTCTTC.

V usage is TRBV27 and J usage is TRBJ1-2; TRBD1 agrees at 12 bases. The V gene end was trimmed by 6 bases and the J gene end by 7 bases; junction bases not matched to a gene: 12. Germline lookup yields CDR1 MNHEY and CDR2 SMNVEV (reference sequence). This CDR3 spans 16 amino acids. The DNA for the CDR3 is TGTGCCAGCAGCCCTGCCCCGGGACAGGGGGCGACTGGCTACACCTTC. Translated: CASSPAPGQGATGYTF.

V gene TRBV7-2 combines with J gene TRBJ1-1; tentative D call: TRBD1 (6 bases). V dropped 3 bases and J dropped 4 bases, with 9 bases sitting between them. Germline CDR1 is SGHTA and CDR2 is FQGNSA. The CDR3 is 13 residues long. In DNA form, the CDR3 reads TGTGCCAGCAGCTTTTCCAGGGGCACTGAAGCTTTCTTT. Translating gives CASSFSRGTEAFF.

This rearrangement joins TRBV30 to TRBJ2-5; 12 bases agree with TRBD2. Germline CDR1 reads GTSNPN; CDR2 reads SVGIG (reference sequence). The CDR3 contains 15 residues. V shed 3 bases and J 5 bases; nucleotides not matched to a gene: 7. The CDR3 loop is CAWSGLAGNVETQYF. The DNA for the CDR3 is TGTGCCTGGAGCGGACTAGCGGGGAACGTCGAGACCCAGTACTTC.

This clone was detected many times. The chain couples TRBV9 to TRBJ2-1, with TRBD2 matching over 9 bases. Germline lookup yields CDR1 SGDLS and CDR2 YYNGEE. J lost 9 bases, V lost 0 bases, and 7 bases had no gene match. The CDR3 spans 15 residues. The CDR3 coding sequence is TGTGCCAGCAGCGTAGCGGCTAGCGGGGAGGGTGAGCAGTTCTTC. Protein product: CASSVAASGEGEQFF. The full variable domain, its missing parts supplied by reference TRBV9 and TRBJ2-1, is DSGVTQTPKHLITATGQRVTLRCSPRSGDLSVYWYQQSLDQGLQFLIQYYNGEERAKGNILERFSAQQFPDLHSELNLSSLELGDSALYFCASSVAASGEGEQFFGPGTRLTVL.

The count of this clone is one. This rearrangement joins TRBV29-1 to TRBJ2-1; maybe TRBD2 (6 bases). The CDR3 contains 14 residues. Looked up from germline, CDR1 is SQVTM and CDR2 is ANQGSEA. V lost 7 bases, J lost 2 bases, and 15 bases lay in between. The CDR3 bases are TGCAGCGCTAGCGATTCCCTCACCTACAATGAGCAGTTCTTC. This sequence encodes CSASDSLTYNEQFF.

This clone was observed once. V and J are TRBV27 and TRBJ1-5; 9 nucleotides align to TRBD1. The V segment lost 5 bases and the J segment 6 bases; nucleotides outside the gene matches: 5. CDR3 size: 14 residues. Per germline, CDR1 MNHEY and CDR2 SMNVEV (reference sequence). The chain's CDR3 is CASSPGTGFQPQHF. The DNA of the CDR3 is TGTGCCAGCAGTCCCGGGACAGGGTTTCAGCCCCAGCATTTT.